This TCR beta chain is from a study of T-cell memory formation after mild COVID-19. Whole-study context: TCR clusters were largely donor specific.

V was clipped by 5 bases and J by 12 bases; unmatched bases: 8. The CDR3 length is 12 residues. This clonotype turned up a few times. One entry per CDR3 protein, called by TCRdb with MiXCR from the 5' RACE reads. Of roughly 400,000 distinct CDR3 sequences listed, 20% to 25% are singletons. This sequence joins TRBV5-7 and TRBJ2-4; TRBD1 matches at 7 bases. TRBV5-7 is noted as an ORF with a role that remains uncertain. Sequenced material: PBMCs or a T cell subset sorted from them (not recorded which). The receptor was isolated from an adult woman who had mild COVID-19 (a few samples of this study predate the infection). Cell type and time point are not known. The CDR3: CASSPDRRTQYF. Here the CDR3 DNA reads TGTGCCAGCAGTCCGGACAGGCGAACTCAGTACTTC.